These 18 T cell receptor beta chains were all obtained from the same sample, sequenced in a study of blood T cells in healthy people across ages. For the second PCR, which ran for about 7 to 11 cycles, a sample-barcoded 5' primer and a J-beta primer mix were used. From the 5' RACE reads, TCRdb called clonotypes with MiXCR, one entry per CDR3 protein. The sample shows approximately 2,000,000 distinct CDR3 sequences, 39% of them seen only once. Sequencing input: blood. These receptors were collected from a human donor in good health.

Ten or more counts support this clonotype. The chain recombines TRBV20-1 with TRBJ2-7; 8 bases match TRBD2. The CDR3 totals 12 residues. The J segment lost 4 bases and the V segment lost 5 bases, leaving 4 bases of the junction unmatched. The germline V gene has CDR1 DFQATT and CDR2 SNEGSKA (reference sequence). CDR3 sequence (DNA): TGCAGTGCTCCGCCGGGGGGGTACGAGCAGTACTTC. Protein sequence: CSAPPGGYEQYF.

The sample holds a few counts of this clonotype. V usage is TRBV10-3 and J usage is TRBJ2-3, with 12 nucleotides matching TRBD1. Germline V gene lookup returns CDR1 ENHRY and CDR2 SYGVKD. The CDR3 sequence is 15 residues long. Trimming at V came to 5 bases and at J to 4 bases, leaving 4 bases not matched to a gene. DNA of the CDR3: TGTGCCATCAGTACGGGACAGGGGGCGGCAGATACGCAGTATTTT. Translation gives CAISTGQGAADTQYF.

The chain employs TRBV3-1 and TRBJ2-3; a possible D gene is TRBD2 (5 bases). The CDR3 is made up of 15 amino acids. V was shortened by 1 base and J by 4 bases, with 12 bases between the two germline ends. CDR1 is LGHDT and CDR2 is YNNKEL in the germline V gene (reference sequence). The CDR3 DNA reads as TGTGCCAGCAGCCAAGCGAGGCGCGGGTCAGATACGCAGTATTTT. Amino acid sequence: CASSQARRGSDTQYF.

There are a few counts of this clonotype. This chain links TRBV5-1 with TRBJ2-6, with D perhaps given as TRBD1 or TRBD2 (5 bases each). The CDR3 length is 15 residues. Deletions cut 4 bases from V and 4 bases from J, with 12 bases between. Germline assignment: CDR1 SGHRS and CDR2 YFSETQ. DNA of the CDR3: TGCGCCAGCAGCACACTCGAGGGGGGGGCCAACGTCCTGACTTTC. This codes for CASSTLEGGANVLTF.

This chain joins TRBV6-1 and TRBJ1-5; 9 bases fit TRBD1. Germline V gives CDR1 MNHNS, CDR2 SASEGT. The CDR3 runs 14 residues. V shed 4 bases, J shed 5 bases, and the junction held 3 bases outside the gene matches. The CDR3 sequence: CASSARDRDQPQHF. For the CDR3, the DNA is TGTGCCAGCAGTGCCCGGGACAGGGATCAGCCCCAGCATTTT.

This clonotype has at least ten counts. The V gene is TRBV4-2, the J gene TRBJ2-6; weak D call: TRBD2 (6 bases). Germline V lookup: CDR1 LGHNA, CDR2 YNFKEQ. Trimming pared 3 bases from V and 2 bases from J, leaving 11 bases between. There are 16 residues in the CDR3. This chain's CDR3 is CASSQHGGTGANVLTF. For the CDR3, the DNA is TGTGCCAGCAGCCAGCATGGGGGGACTGGGGCCAACGTCCTGACTTTC.

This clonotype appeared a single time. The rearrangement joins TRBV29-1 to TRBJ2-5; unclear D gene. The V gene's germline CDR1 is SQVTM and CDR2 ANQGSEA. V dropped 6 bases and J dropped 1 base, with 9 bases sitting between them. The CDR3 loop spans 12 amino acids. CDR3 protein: CSVRLSQETQYF. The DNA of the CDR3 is TGCAGCGTGCGCCTATCCCAAGAGACCCAGTACTTC.

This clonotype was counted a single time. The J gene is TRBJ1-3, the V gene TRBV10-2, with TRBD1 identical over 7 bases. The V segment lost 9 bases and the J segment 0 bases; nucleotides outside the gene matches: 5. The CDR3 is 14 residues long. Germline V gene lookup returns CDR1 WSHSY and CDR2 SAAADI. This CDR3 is CASQGGGSGNTIYF. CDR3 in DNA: TGCGCCAGTCAGGGGGGGGGCTCTGGAAACACCATATATTTT.

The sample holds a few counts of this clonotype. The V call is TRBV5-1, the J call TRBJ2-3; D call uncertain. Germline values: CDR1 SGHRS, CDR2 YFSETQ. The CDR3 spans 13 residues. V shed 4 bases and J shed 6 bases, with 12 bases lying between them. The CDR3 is CASSSYLSDTQYF. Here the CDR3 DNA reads TGCGCCAGCAGCAGTTACTTGTCGGATACGCAGTATTTT.

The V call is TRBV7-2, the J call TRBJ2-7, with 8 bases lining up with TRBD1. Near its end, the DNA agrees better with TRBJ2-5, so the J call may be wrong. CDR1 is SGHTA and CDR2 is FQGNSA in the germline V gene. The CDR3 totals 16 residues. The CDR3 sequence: CASSFWQGAFPETQYF. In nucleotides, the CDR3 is TGTGCCAGCAGCTTCTGGCAGGGGGCGTTTCCGGAGACCCAGTACTTC.

The CDR3 region is CASSRFGEGETQYF. CDR3 in DNA: TGCGCCAGCAGTCGATTCGGAGAGGGTGAGACCCAGTACTTC. The rearrangement joins TRBV5-1 to TRBJ2-5; a weak D match, TRBD2 (5 bases). The CDR3 has 14 residues. The germline CDR1 and CDR2 sequences are SGHRS and YFSETQ. V dropped 5 bases and J dropped 5 bases, with 16 bases sitting between them.

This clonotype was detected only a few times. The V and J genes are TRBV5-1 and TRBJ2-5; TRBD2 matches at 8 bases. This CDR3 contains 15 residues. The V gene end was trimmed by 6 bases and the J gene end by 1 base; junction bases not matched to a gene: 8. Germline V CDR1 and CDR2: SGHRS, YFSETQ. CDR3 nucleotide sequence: TGCGCCAGCATGGGCCTAGCGGGTTTCCAAGAGACCCAGTACTTC. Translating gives CASMGLAGFQETQYF.

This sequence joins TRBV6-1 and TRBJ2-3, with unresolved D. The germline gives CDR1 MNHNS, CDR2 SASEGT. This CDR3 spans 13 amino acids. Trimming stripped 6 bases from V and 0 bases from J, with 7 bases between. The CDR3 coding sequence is TGTGCCAGCAGACGCAGTAGCACAGATACGCAGTATTTT. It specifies CASRRSSTDTQYF.

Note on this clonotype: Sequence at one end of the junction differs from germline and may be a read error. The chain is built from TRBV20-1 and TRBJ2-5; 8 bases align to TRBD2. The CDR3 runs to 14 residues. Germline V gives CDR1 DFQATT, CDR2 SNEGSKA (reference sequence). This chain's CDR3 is CGAPRGGIQETQYF. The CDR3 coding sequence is TGCGGTGCTCCCCGGGGGGGGATCCAAGAGACCCAGTACTTC.

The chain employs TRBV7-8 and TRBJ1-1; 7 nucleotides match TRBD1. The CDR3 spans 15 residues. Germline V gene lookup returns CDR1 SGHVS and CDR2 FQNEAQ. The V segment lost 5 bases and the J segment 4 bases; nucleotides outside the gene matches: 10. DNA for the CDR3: TGTGCCAGCAGCGCTAACAGGGGTCTGAGCACTGAAGCTTTCTTT. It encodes CASSANRGLSTEAFF. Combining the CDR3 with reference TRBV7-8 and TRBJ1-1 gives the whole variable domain GAGVSQSPRYKVAKRGQDVALRCDPISGHVSLFWYQQALGQGPEFLTYFQNEAQLDKSGLPSDRFFAERPEGSVSTLKIQRTQQEDSAVYLCASSANRGLSTEAFFGQGTRLTVV.

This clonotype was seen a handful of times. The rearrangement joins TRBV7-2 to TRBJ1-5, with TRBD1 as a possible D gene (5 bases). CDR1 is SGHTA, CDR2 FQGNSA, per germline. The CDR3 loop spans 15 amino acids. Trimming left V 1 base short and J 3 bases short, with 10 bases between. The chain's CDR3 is CASSLGRAYNQPQHF. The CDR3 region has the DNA TGTGCCAGCAGCTTAGGCAGGGCCTACAATCAGCCCCAGCATTTT.

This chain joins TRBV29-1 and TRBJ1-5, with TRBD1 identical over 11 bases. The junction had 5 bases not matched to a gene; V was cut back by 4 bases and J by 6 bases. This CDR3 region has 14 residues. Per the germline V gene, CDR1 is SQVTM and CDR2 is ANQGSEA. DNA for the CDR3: TGCAGCGTTGCCGGGACAGGGGGAGGTCAGCCCCAGCATTTT. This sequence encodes CSVAGTGGGQPQHF.

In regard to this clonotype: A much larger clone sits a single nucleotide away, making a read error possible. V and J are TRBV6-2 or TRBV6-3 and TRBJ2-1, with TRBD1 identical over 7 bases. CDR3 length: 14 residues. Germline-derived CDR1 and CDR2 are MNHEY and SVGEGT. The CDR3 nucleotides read TGTGCCGGCAGTTTCCGGGACAGTTACAATGAGCAGTTCTTC. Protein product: CAGSFRDSYNEQFF.